This T cell receptor beta chain was sequenced for a study of tumor-infiltrating lymphocytes in primary liver carcinoma. Whole-study context: Those enrolled were patients of both sexes, who were aged 30 to 69 years. Samples gave roughly 3.65 to 7.5 million productive TCRbeta reads, similar across tissue types. Study observations and caveats: Comparison of CD4+ and CD8+ repertoires was precluded by bulk unsorted samples. Overlap in tumor-adjacent and tumor-blood pairs fell below that of tumor region pairs.

This clonotype appeared once. Antigen unknown. One end of the junction does not line up with germline, which may come from a read error. Germline V gives CDR1 LGHNA, CDR2 YSLEER. The CDR3 length is 14 residues. RNA isolated from unsorted whole blood supplied the blood RNA, with germline DNA also extracted. TCR beta cDNA was prepared out of 500 ng total RNA by means of a constant-region primer. Each TCR beta library was derived from three nested multiplex PCR rounds that employed slightly modified ARM-PCR. The first two PCR rounds used TRBV1-TRBV30 primers with a Cbeta primer, around 10 cycles each. In TCRdb, the multiplex PCR reads were re-called with MiXCR into one record per CDR3 protein. This table has just over 300,000 distinct CDR3 sequences, almost 60% appearing once.

Material for sequencing was peripheral blood. This TCR was sampled from a woman younger than 45 with primary liver carcinoma and hepatitis B virus infection. The V and J genes are TRBV4-3 and TRBJ2-7, with D unresolved. Here the CDR3 reads CASGQDAGPYEHYF. The CDR3 coding sequence is TGCGCCAGCGGCCAAGACGCTGGTCCCTACGAGCATTACTTC.